The 12 T cell receptor beta chains below were found in one sample sequenced in a study of blood T cells in healthy people across ages. Combining a sample-barcoded 5' primer with a J-beta primer mix, a second PCR ran for 7 to 11 cycles. One entry per CDR3 protein results from TCRdb running MiXCR on the 5' RACE reads. This sample has some 790,000 distinct CDR3 sequences, with about 28% found just once. Material: blood. The receptors come from an elderly woman in good health.

This clonotype was observed many times. The genes are TRBV6-2 or TRBV6-3 and TRBJ2-1; 8 bases align to TRBD2. The CDR3 sequence is 17 residues long. The germline V gene has CDR1 MNHEY and CDR2 SVGEGT. With 7 bases clipped from V and 4 bases from J, the junction kept 15 bases outside the gene matches. As DNA, the CDR3 is TGTGCCAGCAAAGGAGGAGGGACTAGGATAATTTACAATGAGCAGTTCTTC. Protein: CASKGGGTRIIYNEQFF.

This clonotype was observed a handful of times. V is TRBV6-2 or TRBV6-3 and J is TRBJ1-1; 7 bases fit TRBD1. The trim removed 1 base at V and 3 bases at J, leaving 8 bases unmatched. Germline lookup yields CDR1 MNHEY and CDR2 SVGEGT. The CDR3 has 16 amino acids. CDR3 loop: CASSYYSQGIHTEAFF. The CDR3 DNA reads as TGTGCCAGCAGTTACTATTCACAGGGGATTCACACTGAAGCTTTCTTT.

This clonotype has at least ten counts. The V gene is TRBV6-6, the J gene TRBJ1-4; possibly TRBD1 for D (6 bases). The V gene lost 8 bases and the J gene lost 3 bases, with 13 bases spanning the gap. This CDR3 region has 14 residues. Germline V CDR1 and CDR2: MNHNY, SVGAGI (reference sequence). CDR3 in DNA: TGTGCCAGCGGCCAGGGGAGACCTAATGAAAAACTGTTTTTT. This encodes CASGQGRPNEKLFF.

As for this clonotype: One end of the junction fails to match germline, which may point to a read error. The V and J genes are TRBV6-5 and TRBJ2-3, with 9 bases matching TRBD2. The CDR3 has 14 residues. Germline assignment: CDR1 MNHEY and CDR2 SVGAGI. CDR3 sequence reads: CASKEGPSGVCKDF. The DNA for the CDR3 is TGTGCCAGCAAGGAAGGCCCTAGCGGGGTCTGCAAGGATTTT.

On this clonotype: A much more abundant neighbour one base away suggests this may be a read error. V and J are TRBV20-1 and TRBJ2-3; maybe TRBD2 (5 bases). Per the germline V gene, CDR1 is DFQATT and CDR2 is SNEGSKA (reference sequence). CDR3 length: 12 amino acids. The chain's CDR3 is CSTRDSPDTQYF. CDR3 nucleotide sequence: TGCAGTACTAGAGATTCGCCAGATACGCAGTATTTT.

This clonotype was recorded at least ten times. For the CDR3, the DNA is TGCAGCTCCCAAAACGGGGGGCACACGTATTTT. Amino acid sequence: CSSQNGGHTYF. The rearrangement joins TRBV29-1 to TRBJ2-3, with TRBD2 as a possible D gene (7 bases). The CDR3 length is 11 residues. V lost 8 bases and J 14 bases, leaving 20 bases between the germline ends. Germline CDR1 is SQVTM and CDR2 is ANQGSEA.

CDR3 nucleotides: TGTGCCAGCAGCTCCGCCGGGGGCAGTAACGCCAAAAACATTCAGTACTTC. This encodes CASSSAGGSNAKNIQYF. This chain links TRBV7-2 with TRBJ2-4; D is perhaps TRBD1 or TRBD2 (6 bases each). CDR3 length: 17 residues. V was shortened by 4 bases and J by 1 base, with 17 bases between the two germline ends. Germline V CDR1 and CDR2: SGHTA, FQGNSA.

This clonotype was recorded many times. The chain joins TRBV20-1 to TRBJ2-6; D is possibly TRBD2 (5 bases). The CDR3 runs 15 residues. CDR1 is DFQATT and CDR2 is SNEGSKA in the germline V gene (reference sequence). Trimming took off 4 bases at V and 0 bases at J, with 10 bases between the two ends. The chain's CDR3 is CSATGLRSGANVLTF. The CDR3 nucleotides read TGCAGTGCTACCGGACTTCGCTCTGGGGCCAACGTCCTGACTTTC.

This clonotype was counted at least ten times. In nucleotides, the CDR3 is TGTGCCAGCACCCCTCTGACTAGTGCAGATACGCAGTATTTT. Translated: CASTPLTSADTQYF. The rearrangement links TRBV7-2 to TRBJ2-3; D may be TRBD2 (6 bases). Between the trimmed V and J ends, which lost 7 bases and 4 bases, there was a span of 15 bases. The V gene's germline CDR1 is SGHTA and CDR2 FQGNSA. The CDR3 is made up of 14 amino acids.

This rearrangement joins TRBV5-1 to TRBJ2-2, with D possibly being TRBD2 (5 bases). CDR1 and CDR2 (germline): SGHRS, YFSETQ. V was cut by 4 bases and J by 0 bases, with 10 bases left in between. The CDR3 spans 15 residues. CDR3 residues: CASSHREPNTGELFF. The CDR3 bases are TGCGCCAGCAGCCACCGGGAACCGAACACCGGGGAGCTGTTTTTT.

CDR3 DNA sequence: TGTGCCATCAGTGAAAATCTGGGGCTGAACACTGAAGCTTTCTTT. Amino acids: CAISENLGLNTEAFF. The rearrangement links TRBV10-3 to TRBJ1-1; perhaps TRBD1 as D (5 bases). CDR1 ENHRY and CDR2 SYGVKD come from the germline V gene. This CDR3 has 15 residues. V shed 3 bases and J shed 0 bases, with 11 bases lying between them.

Turning to this clonotype: A much bigger clone sits one base away, suggesting this may be a read error. This sequence joins TRBV12-3 or TRBV12-4 and TRBJ1-1; no clear D. CDR3 length: 13 residues. CDR3 DNA sequence: TGTGCCAGCAGGTTAGCAGAGGGATCTGAAGCTTTCTTT. Its translation is CASRLAEGSEAFF.